This is a list of T cell receptor beta chains from one sample in a study of vaccination and CD4 T cells after COVID-19. Via MiXCR, TCRdb re-called the PCR reads, giving one row per CDR3 protein. The data contain 20,000 to 25,000 distinct CDR3 sequences, about 42% of them singletons. No antigen has been assigned to these receptors. Material: CD4+ T cells from blood, cultured in vitro, obtained before SARS-CoV-2 vaccination. Receptor source: a human donor who received a COVID-19 vaccine. Each CDR3 is given with its conserved first and last residue. A D gene is named only where the DNA matches it firmly. Some rows have no size entry. The others give once, few or many, or a class for an expanded clone.

TRBJ2-3 | - | TRBV18 | - | CASSPPASATDTQYF | TGTGCCAGCTCACCACCAGCTAGCGCCACAGATACGCAGTATTTT
TRBJ1-2 | - | TRBV20-1 | few | CSAPTPDGARGYTF | TGCAGTGCCCCGACACCGGATGGGGCTAGGGGCTACACCTTC
TRBJ2-1 | TRBD1 | TRBV12-3/TRBV12-4 | - | CASSLYRGANEQFF | TGTGCCAGCAGTTTATACAGGGGGGCCAATGAGCAGTTCTTC
TRBJ2-2 | TRBD1 | TRBV19 | few | CASSTRTGKNTGELFF | TGTGCCAGTAGTACAAGGACAGGGAAGAACACCGGGGAGCTGTTTTTT
TRBJ2-1 | TRBD2 | TRBV7-2 | - | CASSRGTSVNEQFF | TGTGCCAGCAGCAGGGGGACTAGCGTCAATGAGCAGTTCTTC
TRBJ2-3 | - | TRBV20-1 | - | CSSTRGADTDTQYF | TGCAGTTCTACTCGGGGGGCCGACACAGATACGCAGTATTTT
TRBJ2-4 | - | TRBV2 | - | CATAPRAGDIQYF | TGTGCCACCGCGCCGCGGGCCGGGGACATTCAGTACTTC
TRBJ2-1 | TRBD2 | TRBV24-1 | - | CATSDRLAGGYSSYNEQFF | TGTGCCACCAGTGACCGACTAGCGGGGGGATACAGCTCCTACAATGAGCAGTTCTTC
TRBJ2-4 | - | TRBV9 | - | CASSVGGAGNIQYF | TGTGCCAGCAGCGTAGGAGGGGCCGGGAACATTCAGTACTTC
TRBJ2-2 | - | TRBV24-1 | - | CATSDKGPANTGELFF | TGTGCCACCAGTGATAAGGGACCGGCGAACACCGGGGAGCTGTTTTTT
TRBJ1-2 | - | TRBV12-3/TRBV12-4 | - | CASSLSGTSGGYTF | TGTGCCAGCAGTTTAAGCGGGACGTCGGGGGGCTACACCTTC
TRBJ1-1 | - | TRBV20-1 | few | CSARVAGITEAFF | TGCAGTGCTAGGGTGGCAGGGATCACTGAAGCTTTCTTT
TRBJ1-2 | TRBD1 | TRBV12-3/TRBV12-4 | - | CASRSGTVYGYTF | TGTGCCAGCAGGAGCGGGACAGTCTATGGCTACACCTTC
TRBJ1-5 | - | TRBV4-1 | - | CASSQDPGFNQPQHF | TGCGCCAGCAGCCAAGATCCAGGATTCAATCAGCCCCAGCATTTT
TRBJ1-1 | - | TRBV6-2/TRBV6-3 | - | CASSYMKNTEAFF | TGTGCCAGCAGTTACATGAAGAACACTGAAGCTTTCTTT
TRBJ2-7 | - | TRBV6-1 | - | CASSEALPAVSSYEQYF | TGTGCCAGCAGTGAAGCGCTTCCAGCAGTAAGCTCCTACGAGCAGTACTTC
TRBJ2-5 | TRBD2 | TRBV20-1 | few | CSAMGTSGVRETQYF | TGCAGTGCAATGGGGACTAGCGGGGTCCGAGAGACCCAGTACTTC
TRBJ1-1 | - | TRBV20-1 | few | CSASSESGVNTEAFF | TGCAGTGCTAGCAGCGAGAGTGGGGTGAACACTGAAGCTTTCTTT
TRBJ1-5 | TRBD1 | TRBV20-1 | - | CSARTGGAHQPQHF | TGCAGTGCTAGGACAGGGGGCGCGCATCAGCCCCAGCATTTT
TRBJ1-2 | - | TRBV12-3/TRBV12-4 | - | CASSRGVLYGYTF | TGTGCCAGCAGTCGAGGGGTTCTCTATGGCTACACCTTC
TRBJ2-3 | - | TRBV6-2/TRBV6-3 | - | CASSYLRTDTQYF | TGTGCCAGCAGTTACTTACGCACAGATACGCAGTATTTT
TRBJ1-2 | - | TRBV5-1 | - | CASSLVGESGYTF | TGCGCCAGCAGCTTGGTAGGGGAATCGGGCTACACCTTC
TRBJ1-2 | - | TRBV7-9 | - | CASSLGLGVGYTF | TGTGCCAGCAGCTTAGGGCTCGGGGTCGGCTACACCTTC
TRBJ1-2 | - | TRBV5-1 | - | CASSLESVTGIYGYTF | TGCGCCAGCAGCCTAGAGTCAGTCACAGGGATCTATGGCTACACCTTC
TRBJ1-6 | - | TRBV18 | - | CASSPSNRAINSPLHF | TGTGCCAGCTCACCTTCCAACCGGGCCATTAATTCACCCCTCCACTTT
TRBJ1-2 | TRBD1 | TRBV20-1 | - | CSARGTGGYGYTF | TGCAGTGCTAGAGGGACAGGGGGCTATGGCTACACCTTC
TRBJ2-1 | TRBD2 | TRBV6-1 | - | CASSRGGLTWGNEQFF | TGTGCCAGCAGTCGGGGGGGCCTAACTTGGGGTAATGAGCAGTTCTTC
TRBJ1-6 | - | TRBV6-1 | - | CASSGDLRLDSPLHF | TGTGCCAGCTCAGGGGATCTAAGACTAGATTCACCCCTCCACTTT
TRBJ1-2 | TRBD1 | TRBV29-1 | - | CSATDRGTYGYTF | TGCAGCGCAACGGACAGGGGCACCTATGGCTACACCTTC
TRBJ1-2 | - | TRBV11-3 | - | CASSLDWTTANYGYTF | TGTGCCAGCAGCTTAGATTGGACAACAGCTAACTATGGCTACACCTTC
TRBJ1-6 | - | TRBV27 | - | CASSIRQDNSPLHF | TGTGCCAGCAGTATCCGACAGGATAATTCACCCCTCCACTTT
TRBJ2-3 | TRBD2 | TRBV24-1 | - | CATSDFTSGGPDTQYF | TGTGCCACCAGTGATTTCACTAGCGGGGGACCAGATACGCAGTATTTT
TRBJ2-3 | TRBD2 | TRBV10-3 | - | CAISGSLTSGYQFTDTQYF | TGTGCCATCAGTGGGTCCCTTACTAGCGGTTATCAATTCACAGATACGCAGTATTTT
TRBJ1-6 | - | TRBV20-1 | - | CSAARDGNSPLHF | TGCAGTGCTGCGCGGGATGGGAATTCACCCCTCCACTTT
TRBJ1-2 | - | TRBV6-1 | medium-sized | CASSERQDYGYTF | TGTGCCAGCAGTGAAAGGCAGGACTATGGCTACACCTTC
TRBJ1-2 | - | TRBV19 | few | CASSVRNYGYTF | TGTGCCAGTAGTGTTAGAAACTATGGCTACACCTTC
TRBJ2-7 | TRBD2 | TRBV2 | - | CASNLRGGEQYF | TGTGCCAGCAACTTACGGGGGGGCGAGCAGTACTTC
TRBJ1-1 | TRBD1 | TRBV19 | few | CASSPRQGVRTEAFF | TGTGCCAGTAGTCCAAGACAGGGCGTTAGGACTGAAGCTTTCTTT
TRBJ2-7 | - | TRBV20-1 | - | CSARYVESYEQYF | TGCAGTGCTAGATACGTCGAGTCCTACGAGCAGTACTTC
TRBJ2-3 | - | TRBV9 | - | CASSGSSINTQYF | TGTGCCAGCAGCGGATCCTCGATCAATACGCAGTATTTT
TRBJ2-1 | - | TRBV7-9 | - | CASTLRVVRGTSSYNEQFF | TGTGCCAGCACCTTACGAGTTGTTCGGGGGACAAGCTCCTACAATGAGCAGTTCTTC
TRBJ2-6 | - | TRBV27 | few | CASSLGGSGANVLTF | TGTGCCAGCAGTTTAGGTGGTTCTGGGGCCAACGTCCTGACTTTC